This is a list of T cell receptor beta chains from one sample in a study of spatial heterogeneity in lung cancer. TCRdb fed the 5' RACE reads into MiXCR, producing one record per CDR3 protein. The sample lists tens of thousands of distinct CDR3 sequences, under 7.5% seen once, with roughly 14% in the top ten. Here the sequenced sample was PBMCs, taken at surgery. The source is a female donor with early-stage non-small cell lung cancer. The CDR3 runs from the conserved cysteine through the conserved F or W. A D gene is named only where the DNA matches it firmly. Expanded clones are given a class, and other clones once, few, many or no size at all.

size | J | V | D | CDR3 | DNA
few | TRBJ2-2 | TRBV5-1 | NA | CASSVSTGLSTGELFF | TGCGCCAGCAGCGTTTCCACAGGGTTGAGCACCGGGGAGCTGTTTTTT
NA | TRBJ1-4 | TRBV5-1 | NA | CASTPGTPNEKLFF | TGCGCCAGCACCCCGGGGACTCCGAATGAAAAACTGTTTTTT
many | TRBJ1-5 | TRBV21-1 | NA | CASSTRTGGQPQHF | TGTGCCAGCAGCACCCGGACAGGGGGCCAGCCCCAGCATTTT
many | TRBJ2-3 | TRBV5-1 | NA | CASSFGARGPTDTQYF | TGCGCCAGCAGCTTCGGGGCCAGAGGGCCCACAGATACGCAGTATTTT
many | TRBJ2-1 | TRBV20-1 | NA | CSATSGNSSYNEQFF | TGCAGTGCCACGAGCGGCAATAGCTCCTACAATGAGCAGTTCTTC
many | TRBJ1-1 | TRBV3-1 | NA | CASTLYKMNTEAFF | TGTGCCAGCACCCTTTATAAAATGAACACTGAAGCTTTCTTT
many | TRBJ2-1 | TRBV12-3/TRBV12-4 | NA | CASSLDPQGRNF | TGTGCCAGCAGTCTAGATCCACAGGGTAGGAACTTC
few | TRBJ2-5 | TRBV7-9 | TRBD1 | CASSLAGQEETQYF | TGTGCCAGCAGCTTAGCAGGACAGGAGGAGACCCAGTACTTC
many | TRBJ1-2 | TRBV7-9 | NA | CASSLDGSYGYTF | TGTGCCAGCAGTTTGGACGGGTCCTATGGCTACACCTTC
many | TRBJ2-1 | TRBV7-9 | NA | CASSPRTTGYNEQFF | TGTGCCAGCAGCCCCCGGACTACCGGCTACAATGAGCAGTTCTTC
many | TRBJ2-1 | TRBV7-3 | TRBD2 | CASSHGTSGFGEQFF | TGTGCCAGCAGCCACGGGACTAGCGGGTTCGGGGAGCAGTTCTTC
NA | TRBJ2-1 | TRBV11-2 | NA | CASSTQQGAYNEQFF | TGTGCCAGCAGCACGCAGCAAGGAGCCTACAATGAGCAGTTCTTC
many | TRBJ2-4 | TRBV5-6 | TRBD1 | CASSGRTGADIQYF | TGTGCCAGCAGCGGGCGGACAGGGGCGGACATTCAGTACTTC
few | TRBJ2-4 | TRBV7-8 | NA | CASSEQLAKNIQYF | TGTGCCAGCAGCGAACAGTTAGCCAAAAACATTCAGTACTTC
few | TRBJ1-1 | TRBV12-3/TRBV12-4 | TRBD1 | CASRRRQGGDTEAFF | TGTGCCAGCAGACGGAGACAGGGAGGGGACACTGAAGCTTTCTTT
NA | TRBJ2-5 | TRBV20-1 | NA | CRPLESQYF | TGCAGACCCCTCGAGTCCCAGTACTTC
few | TRBJ2-3 | TRBV5-5 | NA | CASSSEGDTQYF | TGTGCCAGCAGCTCCGAAGGGGATACGCAGTATTTT
many | TRBJ1-3 | TRBV5-6 | NA | CASSRDRSGNTIYF | TGTGCCAGCAGTCGAGACAGGTCTGGAAACACCATATATTTT
few | TRBJ1-3 | TRBV12-3/TRBV12-4 | NA | CASSFWVEGNTIYF | TGTGCCAGCAGTTTCTGGGTTGAGGGAAACACCATATATTTT
medium-sized | TRBJ2-2 | TRBV6-5 | TRBD1 | CASSHSTGGADGELFF | TGTGCCAGCAGTCACTCGACAGGGGGCGCGGACGGGGAGCTGTTTTTT
NA | TRBJ2-3 | TRBV3-1 | NA | CASSTGLHTDTQYF | TGTGCCAGCAGTACCGGACTACACACAGATACGCAGTATTTT
few | TRBJ2-2 | TRBV6-5 | NA | CAAGRPNTGELFF | TGTGCCGCCGGACGGCCGAACACCGGGGAGCTGTTTTTT
few | TRBJ2-1 | TRBV24-1 | NA | CATSDITSFNEQFF | TGTGCCACCAGTGACATTACTAGCTTCAATGAGCAGTTCTTC
few | TRBJ1-2 | TRBV20-1 | NA | CSASPAGGAHYGYTF | TGCAGTGCTAGCCCGGCCGGAGGAGCCCATTATGGCTACACCTTC
few | TRBJ2-7 | TRBV28 | NA | CASSFLRQPYEQYF | TGTGCCAGCAGTTTTCTTAGACAGCCCTACGAGCAGTACTTC
many | TRBJ2-3 | TRBV6-5 | TRBD2 | CASSPRTSGTDTQYF | TGTGCCAGCAGCCCCCGGACTAGCGGCACAGATACGCAGTATTTT
few | TRBJ2-5 | TRBV19 | TRBD2 | CASSILAGGRETQYF | TGTGCCAGTAGTATACTAGCGGGAGGGCGAGAGACCCAGTACTTC
few | TRBJ2-2 | TRBV11-1 | NA | CASSLVEAGRGTGELFF | TGTGCCAGCAGCTTAGTTGAGGCAGGACGGGGCACCGGGGAGCTGTTTTTT
many | TRBJ2-5 | TRBV18 | NA | CASSPDAGRETQYF | TGTGCCAGCTCACCGGACGCAGGGCGAGAGACCCAGTACTTC
NA | TRBJ2-7 | TRBV6-6 | TRBD2 | CASSKGGGSVYEQYF | TGTGCCAGCAGTAAGGGCGGCGGGAGCGTCTACGAGCAGTACTTC
NA | TRBJ1-6 | TRBV4-2 | NA | CASSQDFQGWVNSPLHF | TGTGCCAGCAGCCAAGATTTCCAGGGTTGGGTGAATTCACCCCTCCACTTT
few | TRBJ2-7 | TRBV27 | NA | CASSFASTGGPYEQYF | TGTGCCAGCAGTTTCGCGTCAACGGGGGGCCCCTACGAGCAGTACTTC
many | TRBJ2-3 | TRBV29-1 | NA | CSVEGGTDTQYF | TGCAGCGTTGAAGGTGGCACAGATACGCAGTATTTT
many | TRBJ1-2 | TRBV9 | NA | CASQTKDGNYGYTF | TGTGCCAGCCAGACCAAGGACGGCAACTATGGCTACACCTTC
NA | TRBJ2-3 | TRBV11-2 | NA | CASSPQGQNTDTQYF | TGTGCCAGCAGTCCCCAAGGTCAGAACACAGATACGCAGTATTTT
few | TRBJ1-2 | TRBV3-1 | NA | CASSQGRGAGGYTF | TGTGCCAGCAGCCAAGGCAGGGGCGCAGGGGGCTACACCTTC
NA | TRBJ1-2 | TRBV15 | NA | CATSRAQGGYTF | TGTGCCACCAGCAGAGCCCAGGGTGGCTACACCTTC
few | TRBJ1-4 | TRBV7-9 | NA | CASSPDRIFNEKLFF | TGTGCCAGCAGCCCGGACCGGATCTTCAATGAAAAACTGTTTTTT
many | TRBJ2-1 | TRBV7-9 | TRBD1 | CASSLGGQGKNEQFF | TGTGCCAGCAGCTTGGGAGGACAGGGGAAAAATGAGCAGTTCTTC
NA | TRBJ2-2 | TRBV12-3/TRBV12-4 | NA | CASSLGFANTGELFF | TGTGCCAGCAGTTTGGGTTTCGCGAACACCGGGGAGCTGTTTTTT
few | TRBJ2-1 | TRBV5-4 | NA | CASEFGGSAYNEQFF | TGTGCCAGCGAGTTTGGGGGTAGCGCTTACAATGAGCAGTTCTTC
many | TRBJ2-7 | TRBV6-5 | NA | CASSYGGEQYF | TGTGCCAGCAGTTACGGGGGCGAGCAGTACTTC
NA | TRBJ1-2 | TRBV12-3/TRBV12-4 | NA | CASSLNGANYGYTF | TGTGCCAGCAGTTTGAACGGAGCTAACTATGGCTACACCTTC
medium-sized | TRBJ1-2 | TRBV7-9 | NA | CASSLGGVDGYTF | TGTGCCAGCAGCTTAGGAGGGGTCGATGGCTACACCTTC
NA | TRBJ2-3 | TRBV7-2 | NA | CASSPRRARSDTQYF | TGTGCCAGCAGCCCCCGAAGGGCCCGGTCGGATACGCAGTATTTT
NA | TRBJ2-5 | TRBV6-1 | NA | CASRFGGSETQYF | TGTGCCAGCAGATTCGGGGGCTCAGAGACCCAGTACTTC
many | TRBJ1-1 | TRBV3-1 | TRBD1 | CASSQLTGVLNTEAFF | TGTGCCAGCAGCCAATTGACAGGGGTATTGAACACTGAAGCTTTCTTT
NA | TRBJ1-1 | TRBV19 | TRBD1 | CASGPRGPDTEAFF | TGTGCCAGTGGCCCCAGGGGGCCCGACACTGAAGCTTTCTTT
many | TRBJ1-3 | TRBV12-3/TRBV12-4 | TRBD1 | CASSYAGTGRSNTIYF | TGTGCCAGCAGTTACGCCGGGACAGGGAGGTCCAACACCATATATTTT
few | TRBJ2-3 | TRBV5-1 | NA | CASSLIITDTQYF | TGCGCCAGCAGCTTGATAATCACAGATACGCAGTATTTT
NA | TRBJ1-1 | TRBV10-3 | TRBD1 | CAIRGQGDGNTEAFF | TGTGCCATCAGGGGACAGGGGGACGGGAACACTGAAGCTTTCTTT
many | TRBJ2-5 | TRBV18 | NA | CASSRQPEGQETQYF | TGTGCCAGCTCACGACAACCGGAAGGACAAGAGACCCAGTACTTC
many | TRBJ1-6 | TRBV11-2 | NA | CASSLVMSDNSPLHF | TGTGCCAGCAGCTTAGTTATGTCTGATAATTCACCCCTCCACTTT
many | TRBJ2-1 | TRBV5-1 | TRBD2 | CASSSERGGDNEQFF | TGCGCCAGCAGCTCCGAACGGGGGGGCGACAATGAGCAGTTCTTC